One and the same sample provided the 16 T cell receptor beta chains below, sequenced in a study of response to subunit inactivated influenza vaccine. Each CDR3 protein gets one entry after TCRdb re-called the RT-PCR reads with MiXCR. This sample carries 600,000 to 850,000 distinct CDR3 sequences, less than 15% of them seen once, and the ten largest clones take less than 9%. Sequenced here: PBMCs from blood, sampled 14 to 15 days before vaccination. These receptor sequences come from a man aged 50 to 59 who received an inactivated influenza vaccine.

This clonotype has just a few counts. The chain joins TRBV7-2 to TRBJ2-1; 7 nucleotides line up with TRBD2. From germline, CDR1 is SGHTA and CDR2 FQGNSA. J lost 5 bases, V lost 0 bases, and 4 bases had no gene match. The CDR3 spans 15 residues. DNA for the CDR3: TGTGCCAGCAGCTTAGCCCCGACTAGCAACAATGAGCAGTTCTTC. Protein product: CASSLAPTSNNEQFF.

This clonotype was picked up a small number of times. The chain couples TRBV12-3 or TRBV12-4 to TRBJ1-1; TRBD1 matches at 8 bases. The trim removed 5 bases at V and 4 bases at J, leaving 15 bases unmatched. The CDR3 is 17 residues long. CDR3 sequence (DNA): TGTGCCAGCAGTACAGGGGGGAGGGGCCTTCTGGGCACTGAAGCTTTCTTT. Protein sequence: CASSTGGRGLLGTEAFF.

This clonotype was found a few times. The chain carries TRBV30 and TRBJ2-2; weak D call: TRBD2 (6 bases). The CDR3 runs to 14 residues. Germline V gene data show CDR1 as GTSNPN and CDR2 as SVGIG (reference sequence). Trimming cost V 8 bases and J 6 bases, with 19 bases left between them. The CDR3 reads CATTWRARAGELFF. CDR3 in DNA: TGTGCCACAACTTGGAGGGCTAGGGCCGGGGAGCTGTTTTTT.

The CDR3 spells CASSPWTDQETQYF. The CDR3 DNA reads as TGTGCCAGCAGCCCCTGGACGGATCAAGAGACCCAGTACTTC. This rearrangement joins TRBV9 to TRBJ2-5, with D uncertain. This CDR3 contains 14 residues. Germline V lookup: CDR1 SGDLS, CDR2 YYNGEE. With 4 bases removed from V and 2 bases from J, the gap between germline ends came to 12 bases.

The chain's CDR3 is CAISEGGLAGAYEQYF. Here the CDR3 DNA reads TGTGCCATCAGTGAGGGGGGACTAGCGGGAGCCTACGAGCAGTACTTC. The chain is built from TRBV10-3 and TRBJ2-7, with 14 bases aligning to TRBD2. J lost 2 bases, V lost 2 bases, and 2 bases had no gene match. The CDR3 is made up of 16 amino acids. CDR1 and CDR2 from the germline V gene are ENHRY and SYGVKD.

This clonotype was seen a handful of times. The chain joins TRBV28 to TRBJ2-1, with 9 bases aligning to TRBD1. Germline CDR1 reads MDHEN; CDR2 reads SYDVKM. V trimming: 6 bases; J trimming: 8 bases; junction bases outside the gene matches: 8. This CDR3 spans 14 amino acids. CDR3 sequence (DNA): TGTGCCAGCAGCCCGGGACAGGGATTCGATGAGCAGTTCTTC. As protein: CASSPGQGFDEQFF. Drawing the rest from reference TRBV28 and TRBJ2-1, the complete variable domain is DVKVTQSSRYLVKRTGEKVFLECVQDMDHENMFWYRQDPGLGLRLIYFSYDVKMKEKGDIPEGYSVSREKKERFSLILESASTNQTSMYLCASSPGQGFDEQFFGPGTRLTVL.

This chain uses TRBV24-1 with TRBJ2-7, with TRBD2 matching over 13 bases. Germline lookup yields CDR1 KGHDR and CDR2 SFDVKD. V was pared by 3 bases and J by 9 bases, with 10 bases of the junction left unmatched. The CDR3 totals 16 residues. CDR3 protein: CATSDPNPGLAGRQYF. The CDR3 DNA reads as TGTGCCACCAGTGATCCAAATCCGGGACTAGCGGGACGGCAGTACTTC.

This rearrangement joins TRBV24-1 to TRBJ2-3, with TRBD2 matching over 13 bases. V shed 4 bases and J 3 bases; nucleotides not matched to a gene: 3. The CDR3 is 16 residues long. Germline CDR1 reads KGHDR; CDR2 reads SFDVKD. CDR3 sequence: CATSEMTSGRTDTQYF. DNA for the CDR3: TGTGCCACCAGTGAGATGACTAGCGGGAGGACAGATACGCAGTATTTT.

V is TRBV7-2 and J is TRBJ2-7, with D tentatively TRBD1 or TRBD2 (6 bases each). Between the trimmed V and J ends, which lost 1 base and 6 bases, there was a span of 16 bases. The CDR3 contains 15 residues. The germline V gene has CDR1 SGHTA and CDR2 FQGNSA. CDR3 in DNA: TGTGCCAGCAGCTTAGTGGTTGGGGGGCCCGCCGAGCAGTACTTC. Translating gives CASSLVVGGPAEQYF. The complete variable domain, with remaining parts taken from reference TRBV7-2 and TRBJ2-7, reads GAGVSQSPSNKVTEKGKDVELRCDPISGHTALYWYRQSLGQGLEFLIYFQGNSAPDKSGLPSDRFSAERTGGSVSTLTIQRTQQEDSAVYLCASSLVVGGPAEQYFGPGTRLTVT.

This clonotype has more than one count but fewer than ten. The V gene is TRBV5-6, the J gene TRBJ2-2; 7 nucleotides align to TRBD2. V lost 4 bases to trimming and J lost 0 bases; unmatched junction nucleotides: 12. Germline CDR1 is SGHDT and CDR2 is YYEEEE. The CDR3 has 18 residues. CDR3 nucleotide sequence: TGTGCCAGCAGCCCGATTTCGGTGAGCGGGGCGAACACCGGGGAGCTGTTTTTT. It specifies CASSPISVSGANTGELFF.

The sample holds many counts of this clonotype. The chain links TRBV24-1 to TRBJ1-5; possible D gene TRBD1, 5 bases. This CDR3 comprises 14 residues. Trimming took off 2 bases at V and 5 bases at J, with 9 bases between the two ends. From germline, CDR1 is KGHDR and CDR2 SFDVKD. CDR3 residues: CATSDSDSDQPQHF. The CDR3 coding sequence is TGTGCCACCAGTGATTCCGACAGCGATCAGCCCCAGCATTTT.

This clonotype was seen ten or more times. CDR3 amino acids: CASSTFSTRLYEQYF. The CDR3 region has the DNA TGTGCCAGCAGCACGTTCTCGACTAGGTTATACGAGCAGTACTTC. The chain combines TRBV7-8 with TRBJ2-7; D may be TRBD2 (6 bases). The CDR3 sequence is 15 residues long. Germline V lookup: CDR1 SGHVS, CDR2 FQNEAQ. V was clipped by 5 bases and J by 4 bases, with 18 bases between them.

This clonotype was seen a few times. CDR3 sequence (DNA): TGTGCCAGCAGCTTAGTATCAGTGAGAGAGACCCAGTACTTC. Amino acids: CASSLVSVRETQYF. V usage is TRBV11-2 and J usage is TRBJ2-5; no definite D call. The CDR3 is made up of 14 amino acids. Germline V gene data show CDR1 as SGHAT and CDR2 as FQNNGV. Trimming stripped 1 base from V and 4 bases from J, with 10 bases between.

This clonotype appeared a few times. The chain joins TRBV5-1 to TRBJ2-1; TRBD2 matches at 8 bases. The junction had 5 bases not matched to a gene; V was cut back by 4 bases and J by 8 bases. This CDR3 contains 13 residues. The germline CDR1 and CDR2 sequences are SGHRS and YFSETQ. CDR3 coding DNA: TGCGCCAGCAGCGAGATAGCGGGACATGAGCAGTTCTTC. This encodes CASSEIAGHEQFF.

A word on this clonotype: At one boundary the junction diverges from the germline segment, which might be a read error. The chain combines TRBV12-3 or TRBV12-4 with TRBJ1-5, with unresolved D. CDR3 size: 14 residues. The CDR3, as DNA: TGTGCCAGCAGTCCCGTCACGATCAATCAGCACCAGCATTTT. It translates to CASSPVTINQHQHF.

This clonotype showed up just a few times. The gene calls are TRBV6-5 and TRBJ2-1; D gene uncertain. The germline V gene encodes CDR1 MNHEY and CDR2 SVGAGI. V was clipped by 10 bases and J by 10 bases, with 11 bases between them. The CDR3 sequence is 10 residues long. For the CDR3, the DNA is TGTGCCAACCGCCCTGGAGAGCAGTTCTTC. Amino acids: CANRPGEQFF.